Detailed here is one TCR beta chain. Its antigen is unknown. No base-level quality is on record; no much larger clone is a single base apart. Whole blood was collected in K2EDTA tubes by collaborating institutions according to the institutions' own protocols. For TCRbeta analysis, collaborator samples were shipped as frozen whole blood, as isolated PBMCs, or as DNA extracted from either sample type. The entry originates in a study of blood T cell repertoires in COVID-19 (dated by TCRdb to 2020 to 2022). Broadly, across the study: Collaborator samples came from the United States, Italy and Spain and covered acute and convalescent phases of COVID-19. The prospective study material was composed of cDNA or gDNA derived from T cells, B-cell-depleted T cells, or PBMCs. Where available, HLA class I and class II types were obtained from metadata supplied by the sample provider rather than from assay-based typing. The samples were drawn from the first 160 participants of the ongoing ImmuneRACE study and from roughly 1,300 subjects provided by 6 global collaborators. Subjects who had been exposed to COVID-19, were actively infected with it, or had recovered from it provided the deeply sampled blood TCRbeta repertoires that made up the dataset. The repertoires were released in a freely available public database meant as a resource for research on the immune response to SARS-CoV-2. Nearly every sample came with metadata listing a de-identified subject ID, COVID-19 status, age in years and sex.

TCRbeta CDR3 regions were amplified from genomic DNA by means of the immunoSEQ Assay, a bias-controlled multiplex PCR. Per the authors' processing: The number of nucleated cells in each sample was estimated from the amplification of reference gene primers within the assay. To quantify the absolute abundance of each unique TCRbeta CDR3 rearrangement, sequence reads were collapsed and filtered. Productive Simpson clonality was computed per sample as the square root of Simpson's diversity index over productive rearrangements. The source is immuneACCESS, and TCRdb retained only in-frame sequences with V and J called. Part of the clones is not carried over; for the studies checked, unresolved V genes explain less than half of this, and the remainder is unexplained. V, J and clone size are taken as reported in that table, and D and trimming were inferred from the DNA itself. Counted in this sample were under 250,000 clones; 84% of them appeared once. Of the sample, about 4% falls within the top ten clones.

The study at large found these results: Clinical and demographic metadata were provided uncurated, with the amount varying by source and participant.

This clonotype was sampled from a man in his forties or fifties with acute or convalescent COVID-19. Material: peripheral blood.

The base sequence is TGTGCCAGCAGTTCTCTTGTTAGCGCTAAGATTTACAATGAGCAGTTCTTC. Translated, it reads CASSSLVSAKIYNEQFF. Recombination linked TRBV28 to TRBJ2-1; TRBD2 is a weak D gene call, 5 bases matching. The V end loses 4 bases and the J end loses 4 bases, and a stretch of 20 bases separates them. There are 17 amino acids in the CDR3, from cysteine to phenylalanine inclusive. The CDR3 DNA has 51 bases and is translated from base 1. Taken from the germline V gene, the CDR1 and CDR2 loops are MDHEN and SYDVKM.